The clone carrying this TCR beta chain was seen just once. Its antigen is as yet unknown. This table comes from immunoSEQ multiplex PCR, and its TCRdb copy is limited to in-frame clones, with some not included. This sample has about 240,000 clones, with roughly 86% found just once. The data were obtained in a study of cytomegalovirus exposure and HLA in healthy donors. On the study more broadly: It was reported in a later analysis that the same platform had been used for the 120 validation repertoires as for the roughly 710 first-cohort repertoires.

The donors were members of the validation cohort, which comprised 120 subjects and was separate from the first cohort of roughly 700 subjects. The V gene end was trimmed by 5 bases and the J gene end by 9 bases; junction bases not matched to a gene: 15. The CDR3 spans 16 residues. CDR1 is SGHAT, CDR2 FQNNGV, per germline. Study-level points and caveats: The study put under 200 TCR beta chains on its list as cytomegalovirus-associated. According to reports, the classifier identified cytomegalovirus status with high specificity and sensitivity.

This sequence originates from a woman aged 25 to 45 in good health and CMV-seropositive. The sample taken for sequencing was PBMCs. The gene calls are TRBV11-2 and TRBJ2-1; 8 nucleotides match TRBD2. This CDR3 reads CASSNGWRASGSEQFF. The CDR3 DNA reads TGTGCCAGCAGCAACGGATGGAGGGCCAGCGGGAGTGAGCAGTTCTTC. The variable domain in full, with the rest retrieved from reference TRBV11-2 and TRBJ2-1, is EAGVAQSPRYKIIEKRQSVAFWCNPISGHATLYWYQQILGQGPKLLIQFQNNGVVDDSQLPKDRFSAERLKGVDSTLKIQPAKLEDSAVYLCASSNGWRASGSEQFFGPGTRLTVL.